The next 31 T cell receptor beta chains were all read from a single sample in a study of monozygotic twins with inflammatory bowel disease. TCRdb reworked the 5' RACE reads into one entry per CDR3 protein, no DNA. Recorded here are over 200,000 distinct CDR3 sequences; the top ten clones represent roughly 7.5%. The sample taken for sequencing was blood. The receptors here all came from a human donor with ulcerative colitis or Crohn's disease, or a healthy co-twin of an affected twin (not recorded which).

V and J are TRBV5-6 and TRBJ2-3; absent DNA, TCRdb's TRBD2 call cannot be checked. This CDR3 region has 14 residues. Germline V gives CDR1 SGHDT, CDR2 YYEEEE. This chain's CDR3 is CASSLGALTDTQYF.

This chain's CDR3 is CSVGGLTSLNTGELFF. This chain uses TRBV29-1 with TRBJ2-2; the D call of TRBD2 rests on TCRdb alone, since no DNA is present to check it. The CDR3 length is 16 residues. CDR1 and CDR2 (germline): SQVTM, ANQGSEA.

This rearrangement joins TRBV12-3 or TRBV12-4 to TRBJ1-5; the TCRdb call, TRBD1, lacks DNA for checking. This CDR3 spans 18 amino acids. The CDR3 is CASSLGQGALVGNQPQHF.

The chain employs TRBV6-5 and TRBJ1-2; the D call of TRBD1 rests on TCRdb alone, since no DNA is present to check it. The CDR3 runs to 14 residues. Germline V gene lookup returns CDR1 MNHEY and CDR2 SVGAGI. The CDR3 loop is CASSYSDRADGYTF.

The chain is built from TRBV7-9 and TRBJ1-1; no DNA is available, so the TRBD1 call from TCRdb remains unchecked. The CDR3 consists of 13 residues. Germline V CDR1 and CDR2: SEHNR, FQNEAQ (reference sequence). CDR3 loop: CASSLGGFIEAFF.

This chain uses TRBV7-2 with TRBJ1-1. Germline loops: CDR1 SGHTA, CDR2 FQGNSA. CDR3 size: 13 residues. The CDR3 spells CASSLGFSTEAFF. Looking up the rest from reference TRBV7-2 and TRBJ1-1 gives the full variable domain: GAGVSQSPSNKVTEKGKDVELRCDPISGHTALYWYRQSLGQGLEFLIYFQGNSAPDKSGLPSDRFSAERTGGSVSTLTIQRTQQEDSAVYLCASSLGFSTEAFFGQGTRLTVV.

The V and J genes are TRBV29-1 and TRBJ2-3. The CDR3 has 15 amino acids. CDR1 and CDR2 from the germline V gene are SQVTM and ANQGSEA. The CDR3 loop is CSAIHMGLAPDTQYF.

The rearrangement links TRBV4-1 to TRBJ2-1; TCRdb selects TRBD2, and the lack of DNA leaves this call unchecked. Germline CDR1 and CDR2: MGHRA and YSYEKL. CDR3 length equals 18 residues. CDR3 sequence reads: CASSQMPAAGGPYNEQFF.

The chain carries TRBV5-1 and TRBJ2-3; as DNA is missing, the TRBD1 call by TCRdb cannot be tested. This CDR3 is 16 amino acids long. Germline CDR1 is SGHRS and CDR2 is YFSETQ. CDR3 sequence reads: CASSLSGTGGTDTQYF.

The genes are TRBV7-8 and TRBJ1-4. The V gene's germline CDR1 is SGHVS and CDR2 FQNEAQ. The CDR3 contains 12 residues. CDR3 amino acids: CASSLVGEKLFF.

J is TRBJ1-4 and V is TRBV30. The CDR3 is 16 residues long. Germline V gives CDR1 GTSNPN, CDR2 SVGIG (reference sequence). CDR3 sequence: CAWSSKLGESNEKLFF.

The chain's CDR3 is CSAPRLAGGNEQFF. The chain carries TRBV20-1 and TRBJ2-1; the D gene TCRdb calls, TRBD2, cannot be checked with no DNA. The CDR3 spans 14 residues. CDR1 and CDR2 from the germline V gene are DFQATT and SNEGSKA (reference sequence).

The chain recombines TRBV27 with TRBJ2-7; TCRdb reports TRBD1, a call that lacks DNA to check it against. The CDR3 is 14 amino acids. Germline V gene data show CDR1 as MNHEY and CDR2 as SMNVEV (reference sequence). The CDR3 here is CASSRQPGGYEQYF.

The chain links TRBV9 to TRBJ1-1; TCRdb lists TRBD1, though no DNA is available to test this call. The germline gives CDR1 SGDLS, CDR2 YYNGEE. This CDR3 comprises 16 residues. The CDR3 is CASSVVGTGVSTEAFF.

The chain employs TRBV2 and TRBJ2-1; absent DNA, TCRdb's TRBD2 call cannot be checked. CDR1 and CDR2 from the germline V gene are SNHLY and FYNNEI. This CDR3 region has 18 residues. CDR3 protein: CASSPLAGVIPPYNEQFF.

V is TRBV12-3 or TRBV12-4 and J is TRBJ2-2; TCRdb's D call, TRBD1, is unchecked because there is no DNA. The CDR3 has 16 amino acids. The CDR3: CASGPLQGAGTGELFF.

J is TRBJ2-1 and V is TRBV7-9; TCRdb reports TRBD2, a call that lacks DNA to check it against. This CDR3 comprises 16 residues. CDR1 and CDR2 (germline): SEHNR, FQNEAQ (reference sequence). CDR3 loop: CASSLIGREDYNEQFF. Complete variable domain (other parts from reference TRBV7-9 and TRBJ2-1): DTGVSQNPRHKITKRGQNVTFRCDPISEHNRLYWYRQTLGQGPEFLTYFQNEAQLEKSRLLSDRFSAERPKGSFSTLEIQRTEQGDSAMYLCASSLIGREDYNEQFFGPGTRLTVL.

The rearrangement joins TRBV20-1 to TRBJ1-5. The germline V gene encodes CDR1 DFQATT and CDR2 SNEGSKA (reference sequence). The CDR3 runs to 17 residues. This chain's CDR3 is CSAIAPLGGGSNQPQHF.

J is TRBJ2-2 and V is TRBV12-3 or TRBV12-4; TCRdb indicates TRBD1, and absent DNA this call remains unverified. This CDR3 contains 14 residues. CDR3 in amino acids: CASRRQGATGELFF.

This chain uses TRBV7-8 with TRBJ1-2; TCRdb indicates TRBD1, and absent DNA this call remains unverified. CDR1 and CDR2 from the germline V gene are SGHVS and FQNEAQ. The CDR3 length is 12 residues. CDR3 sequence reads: CASRSTGKGYTF.

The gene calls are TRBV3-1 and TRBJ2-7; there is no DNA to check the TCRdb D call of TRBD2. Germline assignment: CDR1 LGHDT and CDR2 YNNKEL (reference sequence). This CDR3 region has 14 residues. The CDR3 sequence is CASTLSAGEGEQYF.

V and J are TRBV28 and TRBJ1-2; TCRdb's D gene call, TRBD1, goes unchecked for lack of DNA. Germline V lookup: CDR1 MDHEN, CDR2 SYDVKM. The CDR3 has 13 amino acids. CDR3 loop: CASSPQAYYGYTF.

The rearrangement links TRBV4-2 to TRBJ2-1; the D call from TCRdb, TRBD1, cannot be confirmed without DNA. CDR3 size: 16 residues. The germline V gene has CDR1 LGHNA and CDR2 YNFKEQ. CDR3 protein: CASSPEPGSNYNEQFF.

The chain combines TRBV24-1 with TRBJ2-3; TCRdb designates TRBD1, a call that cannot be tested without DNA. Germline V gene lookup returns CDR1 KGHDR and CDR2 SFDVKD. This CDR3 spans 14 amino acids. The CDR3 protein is CATSDFRGAPTQYF.

Here the CDR3 reads CASSWQGMDGYTF. V and J are TRBV7-8 and TRBJ1-2; TCRdb outputs TRBD1, but without DNA this stays unchecked. Germline CDR1 and CDR2: SGHVS and FQNEAQ. This CDR3 spans 13 amino acids.

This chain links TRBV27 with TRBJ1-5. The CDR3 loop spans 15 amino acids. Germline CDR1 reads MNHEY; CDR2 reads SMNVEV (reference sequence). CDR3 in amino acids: CASSFGSYSNQPQHF.

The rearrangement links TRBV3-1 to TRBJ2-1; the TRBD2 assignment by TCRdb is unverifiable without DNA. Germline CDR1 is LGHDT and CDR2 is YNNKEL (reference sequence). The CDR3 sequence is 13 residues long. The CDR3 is CASSLGLAPPRFF.

CDR3 residues: CASRLTGNAEAFF. The genes are TRBV5-1 and TRBJ1-1; the D gene TCRdb calls, TRBD1, cannot be checked with no DNA. The germline V gene has CDR1 SGHRS and CDR2 YFSETQ. There are 13 residues in the CDR3.

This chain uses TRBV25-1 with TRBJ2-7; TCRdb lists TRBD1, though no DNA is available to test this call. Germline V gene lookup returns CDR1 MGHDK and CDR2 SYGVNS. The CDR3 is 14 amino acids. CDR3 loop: CASTPRFSSYEQYF.

The CDR3 sequence: CASSLSPSEYYEQYF. The chain recombines TRBV27 with TRBJ2-7. This CDR3 region has 15 residues. CDR1 and CDR2 (germline): MNHEY, SMNVEV (reference sequence).

This CDR3 is CASSVFYGDTEAFF. The V gene is TRBV5-1, the J gene TRBJ1-1. The germline gives CDR1 SGHRS, CDR2 YFSETQ. CDR3 length: 14 amino acids.